This T cell receptor (beta chain) appears in the sequencing data of a study of OX40 agonist ivuxolimab in advanced cancers. The overall study: Each patient was given ivuxolimab into a vein every 2 weeks, at 0.01 to 10 mg/kg. Anti-PD-1, anti-PD-L1 or anti-CTLA-4 therapy given earlier was allowed, and roughly 40% had some. Every patient in dose escalation had hepatocellular carcinoma, melanoma, renal cell or head and neck cancer. Study-level points and caveats: Antigen specificity was not determined for the expanded peripheral T cells.

Germline trimming cut 1 base from V and 2 bases from J; bases unmatched to any gene: 4. CDR1 is MDHEN and CDR2 is SYDVKM in the germline V gene. This CDR3 comprises 15 residues. In regard to this clone: Its matching antigen is unknown.

Assay: immunoSEQ multiplex PCR; the TCRdb copy retains only in-frame clones and omits some. This sample has 65,000 to 75,000 clones, with approximately 85% found just once. Sequencing was performed on CD4+ or CD8+ T cells sorted from blood, taken in a trial of the OX40 agonist ivuxolimab. The sequence came from an adult with an advanced solid tumor such as melanoma, head and neck, liver or kidney cancer. The rearrangement links TRBV28 to TRBJ2-7; TRBD1 agrees at 8 bases. Here the CDR3 DNA reads TGTGCCAGCAGTTTATCCAAGACAGGGGCCTACGAGCAGTACTTC. Translated, it gives CASSLSKTGAYEQYF.